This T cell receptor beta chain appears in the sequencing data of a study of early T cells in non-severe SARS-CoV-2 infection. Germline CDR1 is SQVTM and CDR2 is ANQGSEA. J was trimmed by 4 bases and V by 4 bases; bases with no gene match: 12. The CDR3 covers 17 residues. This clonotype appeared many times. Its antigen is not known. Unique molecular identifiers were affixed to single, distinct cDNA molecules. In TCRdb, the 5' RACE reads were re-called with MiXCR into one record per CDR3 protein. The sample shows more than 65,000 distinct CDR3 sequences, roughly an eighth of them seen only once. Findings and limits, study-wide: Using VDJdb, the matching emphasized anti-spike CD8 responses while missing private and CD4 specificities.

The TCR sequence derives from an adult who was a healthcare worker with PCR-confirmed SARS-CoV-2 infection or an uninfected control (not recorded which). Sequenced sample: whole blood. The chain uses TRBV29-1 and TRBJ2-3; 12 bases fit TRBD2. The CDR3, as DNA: TGCAGCGTTGTGGCGACTAGCGGGAGTCTCGTCCCAGATACGCAGTATTTT. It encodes CSVVATSGSLVPDTQYF.